These 30 T cell receptor beta chains came from one sample sequenced in a study of T cells expressing NK-cell markers. TCRdb re-called the 5' RACE reads and shows each CDR3 protein once, DNA omitted. The repertoire shows about half a million distinct CDR3 sequences; the top ten hold under 1.5%. Sequenced material: blood T cells: a sorted CD56 or NKG2C T cell subset, CD4+ or CD8+ T cells, or bulk PBMC T cells (not recorded which). The receptors were gathered from a woman in her fifties or sixties in good health.

V and J are TRBV29-1 and TRBJ2-1; the D gene TCRdb calls, TRBD2, cannot be checked with no DNA. CDR3 length: 13 amino acids. Germline V lookup: CDR1 SQVTM, CDR2 ANQGSEA. The CDR3 sequence: CSVRRRGDNEQFF.

The chain combines TRBV2 with TRBJ2-4; the TCRdb D gene call, TRBD1, has no DNA to confirm it. Germline CDR1 and CDR2: SNHLY and FYNNEI. The length of the CDR3 is 13 residues. CDR3 loop: CASRQGAANIQYF.

The chain combines TRBV7-9 with TRBJ2-5. CDR3 length equals 14 residues. CDR1 is SEHNR and CDR2 is FQNEAQ in the germline V gene (reference sequence). The CDR3 loop is CASSSREYQETQYF.

CDR3 protein: CASSETRGQNEQFF. The chain employs TRBV4-1 and TRBJ2-1; TCRdb reports TRBD1, a call that lacks DNA to check it against. The CDR3 contains 14 residues. Germline V gene lookup returns CDR1 MGHRA and CDR2 YSYEKL.

V is TRBV29-1 and J is TRBJ2-1; TCRdb selects TRBD2, and the lack of DNA leaves this call unchecked. CDR3 length equals 14 residues. Germline loops: CDR1 SQVTM, CDR2 ANQGSEA. CDR3 residues: CSGALAGVSNEQFF.

The CDR3 loop is CASSIGGLWDEKLFF. The gene calls are TRBV19 and TRBJ1-4; checking the TCRdb D call of TRBD1 is not possible without DNA. The CDR3 covers 15 residues. Germline V gene sequence: CDR1 LNHDA, CDR2 SQIVND (reference sequence).

This chain uses TRBV5-4 with TRBJ2-3; the TCRdb call, TRBD2, lacks DNA for checking. Germline V gene data show CDR1 as SGHNT and CDR2 as YYREEE (reference sequence). CDR3 size: 14 residues. The CDR3 region is CASSSSGMADTQYF.

V usage is TRBV6-1 and J usage is TRBJ2-5; lacking DNA, the TRBD2 call made by TCRdb goes unchecked. There are 20 residues in the CDR3. Germline V gene lookup returns CDR1 MNHNS and CDR2 SASEGT. This CDR3 is CASRKRLAGDLFHEQETQYF.

This sequence joins TRBV12-3 or TRBV12-4 and TRBJ2-7; the D call of TRBD1 rests on TCRdb alone, since no DNA is present to check it. The CDR3 totals 13 residues. The CDR3 protein is CASRGQDDYEQYF.

CDR3: CASSLRDLSSPLHF. The chain joins TRBV5-1 to TRBJ1-6. The length of the CDR3 is 14 residues. Germline V gene lookup returns CDR1 SGHRS and CDR2 YFSETQ.

This chain connects TRBV4-1 to TRBJ2-3; the TCRdb D gene call, TRBD1, has no DNA to confirm it. The CDR3 consists of 16 residues. Germline CDR1 and CDR2: MGHRA and YSYEKL. The CDR3 region is CASSHPQGAVTDTQYF.

The chain uses TRBV3-1 and TRBJ2-2. This CDR3 has 15 amino acids. CDR1 is LGHDT and CDR2 is YNNKEL in the germline V gene (reference sequence). CDR3 amino acids: CASSHRPTATGELFF.

J is TRBJ1-2 and V is TRBV27. Germline CDR1 and CDR2: MNHEY and SMNVEV (reference sequence). CDR3 length equals 13 residues. CDR3 in amino acids: CASSIGSTFGYTF.

The chain is built from TRBV7-9 and TRBJ2-2; TCRdb's D call of TRBD2 is untestable without DNA. This CDR3 is built from 14 residues. Germline CDR1 SEHNR, CDR2 FQNEAQ (reference sequence). CDR3 amino acids: CASSPSGGPGELFF.

The gene calls are TRBV24-1 and TRBJ2-1; TCRdb gives TRBD1 as the D gene, but with no DNA this cannot be confirmed. Germline CDR1 reads KGHDR; CDR2 reads SFDVKD. This CDR3 has 17 residues. CDR3 sequence: CATSDFGALARTNEQFF.

The chain carries TRBV5-1 and TRBJ2-1. The CDR3 runs 11 residues. Germline-derived CDR1 and CDR2 are SGHRS and YFSETQ. The CDR3 loop reads CASKSTNEQFF.

The chain links TRBV29-1 to TRBJ1-2. Germline CDR1 and CDR2: SQVTM and ANQGSEA. The CDR3 runs 12 residues. CDR3 loop: CSVEDREGGDTF. Using reference TRBV29-1 and TRBJ1-2 for the parts outside the CDR3, the full variable domain is SAVISQKPSRDICQRGTSLTIQCQVDSQVTMMFWYRQQPGQSLTLIATANQGSEATYESGFVIDKFPISRPNLTFSTLTVSNMSPEDSSIYLCSVEDREGGDTFGSGTRLTVV.

The chain joins TRBV6-6 to TRBJ1-3. The CDR3 runs to 13 residues. The V gene's germline CDR1 is MNHNY and CDR2 SVGAGI (reference sequence). CDR3 region: CASSDRSGNTIYF.

The chain combines TRBV9 with TRBJ1-3. CDR1 is SGDLS, CDR2 YYNGEE, per germline. The CDR3 contains 15 residues. The CDR3 loop reads CASSAAGSSGNTIYF.

The CDR3 sequence: CASSWGALAGGWFF. The chain combines TRBV5-1 with TRBJ2-1; as DNA is missing, the TRBD2 call by TCRdb cannot be tested. The CDR3 sequence is 14 residues long. The germline CDR1 and CDR2 sequences are SGHRS and YFSETQ.

The chain links TRBV29-1 to TRBJ2-3; as DNA is missing, the TRBD1 call by TCRdb cannot be tested. Germline CDR1 is SQVTM and CDR2 is ANQGSEA. The CDR3 contains 15 residues. This CDR3 is CSVGGWTGGGDTQYF.

The chain employs TRBV2 and TRBJ2-1; the D gene TCRdb calls, TRBD1, cannot be checked with no DNA. In germline, CDR1 is SNHLY, CDR2 FYNNEI. This CDR3 comprises 15 residues. CDR3 amino acids: CASSEAQGRRNEQFF.

The genes are TRBV5-5 and TRBJ2-1; the TRBD2 assignment by TCRdb is unverifiable without DNA. This CDR3 is built from 13 residues. CDR1 and CDR2 (germline): SGHKS, YYEKEE (reference sequence). The CDR3 spells CASSPQVSGVVFF.

The V gene is TRBV5-6, the J gene TRBJ2-7; TCRdb lists TRBD2, though no DNA is available to test this call. The CDR3 loop spans 15 amino acids. The V gene's germline CDR1 is SGHDT and CDR2 YYEEEE. CDR3 loop: CASSLGGPATYEQYF.

V usage is TRBV10-2 and J usage is TRBJ2-7; the TCRdb call, TRBD1, lacks DNA for checking. This CDR3 is 14 amino acids long. Germline V CDR1 and CDR2: WSHSY, SAAADI. CDR3 sequence: CASMRGQGLGEQYF.

The chain employs TRBV4-1 and TRBJ2-5; TCRdb returns TRBD1, unconfirmable since there is no DNA. The CDR3 is 17 amino acids. Germline V lookup: CDR1 MGHRA, CDR2 YSYEKL. The CDR3 sequence is CASSQRGVPAPRETQYF.

The rearrangement joins TRBV4-2 to TRBJ2-1. CDR1 and CDR2 from the germline V gene are LGHNA and YNFKEQ. CDR3 size: 16 residues. CDR3 residues: CASSQTRQGPYNEQFF.

The chain links TRBV11-2 to TRBJ1-2. This CDR3 region has 14 residues. Germline CDR1 and CDR2: SGHAT and FQNNGV. The CDR3 sequence: CASSLVIGSYGYTF. Drawing the rest from reference TRBV11-2 and TRBJ1-2, the complete variable domain is EAGVAQSPRYKIIEKRQSVAFWCNPISGHATLYWYQQILGQGPKLLIQFQNNGVVDDSQLPKDRFSAERLKGVDSTLKIQPAKLEDSAVYLCASSLVIGSYGYTFGSGTRLTVV.

The V and J genes are TRBV20-1 and TRBJ2-1; TCRdb picks TRBD2, but there is no DNA to check that call. This CDR3 has 15 amino acids. Germline V gene data show CDR1 as DFQATT and CDR2 as SNEGSKA (reference sequence). The CDR3 sequence is CSARVGASGVVEQFF.

CDR3 amino acids: CASSTTSGITNTEAFF. The J gene is TRBJ1-1, the V gene TRBV9; the TCRdb D gene call, TRBD1, has no DNA to confirm it. The CDR3 contains 16 residues. Germline-derived CDR1 and CDR2 are SGDLS and YYNGEE.